The 10 T cell receptor beta chains reported below all come from one sample, sequenced in a study of T cells in women clearing cervical HPV infection. Sequenced by immunoSEQ multiplex PCR; TCRdb stores in-frame clones only, minus some. The table lists about 25,000 clones, with 5.4% in the top ten. The sequenced sample was blood buffy coat. The receptors shown here come from a woman between 18 and 70 years old with a cervical HPV16 infection that either progressed to CIN3+ or cleared (not recorded which).

About this clone itself: The read is 3 residues too short to cover the CDR3 end, so that end is filled in from the germline J gene. V usage is TRBV18 and J usage is TRBJ1-2; a possible D gene is TRBD1 (5 bases). Germline V gene sequence: CDR1 KGHSH, CDR2 LQKENI. There are 14 residues in the CDR3. The CDR3 is CASSRDYVGYDYTF. CDR3 DNA (partial): TGTGCCAGCTCACGGGACTATGTAGGGTACGAC.

Turning to this clone: The CDR3 end falls 3 residues outside the read, so it is completed with the germline J gene. The chain joins TRBV29-1 to TRBJ2-3; TRBD2 is a possible D gene (7 bases). The germline gives CDR1 SQVTM, CDR2 ANQGSEA. The length of the CDR3 is 13 residues. The part of the CDR3 DNA that was read is TGCAGCGTTGAGGGGGGGCGAAATCAGCCG. Translating it yields CSVEGGRNQP. The entire CDR3 protein reads CSVEGGRNQPQYF.

The part of the CDR3 DNA that was read is TGTGCCAGCATCGCTACAGGGGCTATTGGC. It yields the protein CASIATGAIG. The full CDR3 reads CASIATGAIGYTF. The chain combines TRBV7-9 with TRBJ1-2; 7 nucleotides match TRBD1. The read ends 3 residues early relative to the CDR3; the germline J gene fills the gap. This CDR3 has 13 residues. The junction had 9 bases not matched to a gene; V was cut back by 7 bases and J by 7 bases. From germline, CDR1 is SEHNR and CDR2 FQNEAQ (reference sequence).

Details on this clone: With the read ending 3 residues before the CDR3 end, the germline J gene is used to fill in that end. The chain couples TRBV12-3 or TRBV12-4 to TRBJ2-7, with D perhaps TRBD1 (5 bases). Trimming shortened V by 4 bases and J by 2 bases, and 9 bases separated the two germline ends. The CDR3 totals 13 residues. CDR3 sequence: CASSSTVTYEQYF. The covered CDR3 bases are TGTGCCAGCAGTTCGACAGTGACCTACGAG.

With regard to this clone: The CDR3 end lies 3 residues beyond the end of the read and is filled in from the germline J gene. This rearrangement joins TRBV5-1 to TRBJ1-6; 9 positions agree with TRBD1. This CDR3 has 15 residues. Germline V CDR1 and CDR2: SGHRS, YFSETQ. V lost 4 bases and J lost 9; bases outside the gene matches: 8. CDR3 DNA, as far as it was read: TGCGCCAGCAGCCCTGAACAGGGGGCTGTTTCACCC. Translated, it gives CASSPEQGAVSP. The entire CDR3 sequence reads CASSPEQGAVSPLHF.

Incomplete CDR3 DNA: TGTGCCAGTAGTATTATATGGGACAGGGTTACCTACGAG. It yields the protein CASSIIWDRVTYE. The complete CDR3 reads CASSIIWDRVTYEQYF. The chain links TRBV19 to TRBJ2-7, with TRBD1 identical over 9 bases. The read ends 3 residues shy of where the CDR3 ends; the end is completed using the germline J gene. The CDR3 consists of 16 residues. V dropped 3 bases and J dropped 2; count of bases not matched to a gene: 8. Germline loops: CDR1 LNHDA, CDR2 SQIVND (reference sequence).

CDR3 DNA (partial): TGTGCCAGCAGTTACTCAGAGGCTAGCGGGGGTGCAGATACG. This gives the protein CASSYSEASGGADT. The whole CDR3 sequence reads CASSYSEASGGADTQYF. V gene TRBV6-2 or TRBV6-3 combines with J gene TRBJ2-3; 10 nucleotides match TRBD2. The read ends 3 residues early relative to the CDR3; the germline J gene fills the gap. Germline assignment: CDR1 MNHEY and CDR2 SVGEGT. This CDR3 comprises 17 residues. V shed 0 bases, J shed 4 bases, and the junction held 7 bases outside the gene matches.

Partial CDR3 DNA: TGTGCCTGGAGTGTAACTGGCGGGGGGACCTACGAG. It yields the protein CAWSVTGGGTYE. The whole CDR3 protein is CAWSVTGGGTYEQYF. V is TRBV30 and J is TRBJ2-7; 8 bases fit TRBD2. The read ends 3 residues before the CDR3 terminus; that terminus is restored from the germline J gene. This CDR3 is 15 amino acids long. Germline-derived CDR1 and CDR2 are GTSNPN and SVGIG (reference sequence). Trimming cost V 0 bases and J 2 bases; bases outside gene matches: 6.

A word on this clone: Read coverage stops 3 residues before the CDR3 terminus; the germline J gene supplies the remainder. This chain joins TRBV19 and TRBJ1-1; no clear D gene. V was trimmed by 8 bases and J by 6 bases, leaving 16 bases between them. Germline lookup yields CDR1 LNHDA and CDR2 SQIVND (reference sequence). This CDR3 spans 13 amino acids. Partial CDR3 DNA: TGTGCCAGTGCTGTGGTCCTGGGCGCTGAA. It encodes CASAVVLGAE. The whole CDR3 is CASAVVLGAEAFF.

With regard to this clone: The sequenced fragment ends 3 residues before the CDR3 boundary, so the rest is inferred from the germline J gene. The rearrangement uses TRBV2 and TRBJ2-7, with 9 bases that match TRBD1. Unmatched junction bases numbered 10, after V lost 9 bases and J lost 4 bases. The CDR3 is 14 residues long. Germline-derived CDR1 and CDR2 are SNHLY and FYNNEI. The CDR3 sequence is CASGGGTGLYEQYF. The covered CDR3 bases are TGTGCCAGTGGAGGAGGGACAGGGCTTTACGAG.